Shown below are 20 T cell receptor beta chains from a single sample sequenced in a study of blood T cell repertoires in COVID-19. Using immunoSEQ multiplex PCR, the repertoire was profiled, and TCRdb retains in-frame clones only, with some absent. The data show 130,000 or so clones, with 88% seen just once and roughly 2.5% held by the top ten. Sequences were obtained from peripheral blood. Every receptor here comes from a human donor with COVID-19, enrolled during active disease. The donor label of this sample is uncertain.

This chain links TRBV5-1 with TRBJ2-5, with 7 bases identical to TRBD1. The V gene end was trimmed by 7 bases and the J gene end by 5 bases; junction bases not matched to a gene: 11. The CDR3 length is 14 residues. Germline V gene data show CDR1 as SGHRS and CDR2 as YFSETQ. For the CDR3, the DNA is TGCGCCAGCTCCCAACAGGGGAGTTGGGAGACCCAGTACTTC. It encodes CASSQQGSWETQYF.

The chain combines TRBV7-3 with TRBJ2-1; 10 nucleotides match TRBD2. The ends lost 4 bases at V and 7 bases at J; junction bases unmatched: 10. Germline CDR1 is SGHTA and CDR2 is FQGTGA. The CDR3 has 16 amino acids. The CDR3 loop is CASSWKEREGGNEQFF. CDR3 bases: TGTGCCAGCAGCTGGAAAGAGCGGGAGGGAGGTAATGAGCAGTTCTTC.

This clone appeared once. The J gene is TRBJ1-1, the V gene TRBV11-2; D uncertain. The CDR3 contains 13 residues. V was pared by 4 bases and J by 12 bases, with 18 bases between. From germline, CDR1 is SGHAT and CDR2 FQNNGV. The CDR3 protein is CASSYSDGEETFF. The CDR3 region has the DNA TGTGCCAGCAGCTACTCGGACGGGGAGGAAACTTTCTTT.

The V and J genes are TRBV30 and TRBJ1-1; D is perhaps TRBD1 (6 bases). The V end was cut by 5 bases, the J end by 3 bases, with 10 bases between. Germline CDR1 is GTSNPN and CDR2 is SVGIG (reference sequence). This CDR3 has 12 residues. CDR3: CAWGDTHTEAFF. CDR3 nucleotide sequence: TGTGCCTGGGGGGACACGCACACTGAAGCTTTCTTT.

This rearrangement joins TRBV3-1 (or the pseudogene TRBV3-2) to TRBJ2-1; TRBD2 matches at 7 bases. This CDR3 spans 15 amino acids. Per the germline V gene, CDR1 is LGHDT and CDR2 is YNNKEL (reference sequence). V was clipped by 3 bases and J by 8 bases; unmatched bases: 10. CDR3 region: CASSHIAGFRDEQFF. In DNA form, the CDR3 reads TGTGCCAGCAGCCATATAGCGGGCTTTCGCGATGAGCAGTTCTTC.

The genes are TRBV7-9 and TRBJ2-1, with 10 bases that match TRBD2. The V gene's germline CDR1 is SEHNR and CDR2 FQNEAQ (reference sequence). The CDR3 consists of 15 residues. The V gene end was trimmed by 5 bases and the J gene end by 10 bases; junction bases not matched to a gene: 11. CDR3 sequence (DNA): TGTGCCAGCAGCGATAGCGGGGGGACCCTTGGAGAGCAGTTCTTC. Translation: CASSDSGGTLGEQFF.

This clone has more than one count but fewer than ten. The chain couples TRBV5-1 to TRBJ2-7; D may be TRBD2 (5 bases). The CDR3 has 18 residues. CDR1 and CDR2 from the germline V gene are SGHRS and YFSETQ. Trimming removed 1 base at V and 1 base at J, with 21 bases between. The CDR3 sequence is CASSLRPRTELQSYEQYF. CDR3 DNA sequence: TGCGCCAGCAGCTTGCGACCAAGGACTGAGCTTCAGTCCTACGAGCAGTACTTC.

The rearrangement uses TRBV2 and TRBJ2-7; D perhaps matches TRBD2 (6 bases). The V gene lost 11 bases and the J gene lost 0 bases, with 17 bases spanning the gap. Germline CDR1 is SNHLY and CDR2 is FYNNEI. The CDR3 runs to 14 residues. The CDR3 protein is CAGRGKWSSYEQYF. In DNA, the CDR3 is TGTGCCGGCCGGGGGAAATGGAGCTCCTACGAGCAGTACTTC.

This clone appeared once. V usage is TRBV5-5 and J usage is TRBJ2-6; no clear D gene. Germline lookup yields CDR1 SGHKS and CDR2 YYEKEE (reference sequence). The CDR3 totals 16 residues. Trimming removed 2 bases from V and 1 base from J, with 10 bases in between. The CDR3 coding sequence is TGTGCCAGCAGCTTAAACAGTCCGTCTGGGGCCAACGTCCTGACTTTC. Protein: CASSLNSPSGANVLTF. Filled out from reference TRBV5-5 and TRBJ2-6, the complete variable domain reads DAGVTQSPTHLIKTRGQQVTLRCSPISGHKSVSWYQQVLGQGPQFIFQYYEKEERGRGNFPDRFSARQFPNYSSELNVNALLLGDSALYLCASSLNSPSGANVLTFGAGSRLTVL.

Written as DNA, the CDR3 is TGTGCCATCAGGCCGACCGGGGAGACCCAGTACTTC. Encoded protein: CAIRPTGETQYF. This chain joins TRBV10-3 and TRBJ2-5; D not resolved. The V and J ends lost 6 bases and 5 bases respectively, with 10 bases between them. Per germline, CDR1 ENHRY and CDR2 SYGVKD. This CDR3 has 12 residues.

The rearrangement links TRBV6-5 to TRBJ2-7; 8 bases are a match to TRBD2. The CDR3 spans 14 residues. CDR1 and CDR2 from the germline V gene are MNHEY and SVGAGI. The ends lost 8 bases at V and 5 bases at J; junction bases unmatched: 11. In nucleotides, the CDR3 is TGTGCCAGCGAGACCCCGGGAGGGGCGGACGAGCAGTACTTC. The encoded protein is CASETPGGADEQYF.

The V call is TRBV6-1, the J call TRBJ1-4; D not certain. This CDR3 contains 15 residues. Germline CDR1 and CDR2: MNHNS and SASEGT. Trimming took 1 base from V and 2 from J, leaving 8 bases between them. The DNA of the CDR3 is TGTGCCAGCAGTGAAGTTACAGCTACTAATGAAAAACTGTTTTTT. Protein: CASSEVTATNEKLFF.

Note on this clone: This sample also contains other DNA sequences that code for the same CDR3. CDR3 sequence reads: CASSIDSLNTEAFF. CDR3 nucleotide sequence: TGTGCCAGTAGTATAGACAGTCTGAACACTGAAGCTTTCTTT. The chain recombines TRBV19 with TRBJ1-1; D gene uncertain. V shed 0 bases and J shed 0 bases, with 5 bases lying between them. The CDR3 is made up of 14 amino acids. Germline-derived CDR1 and CDR2 are LNHDA and SQIVND (reference sequence).

This CDR3 is CASSDNREQFF. In nucleotides, the CDR3 is TGCGCCAGCAGTGATAACAGGGAGCAGTTCTTC. The genes are TRBV10-1 and TRBJ2-1; D might be TRBD1 (5 bases). Germline CDR1 WNHNN, CDR2 SYGVQD (reference sequence). Deletions cut 3 bases from V and 10 bases from J, with 7 bases between. The CDR3 loop spans 11 amino acids.

The rearrangement joins TRBV15 to TRBJ1-4, with a weak D call TRBD1 (5 bases). V lost 3 bases and J 0 bases, leaving 8 bases between the germline ends. Per germline, CDR1 LNHNV and CDR2 YYDKDF (reference sequence). The CDR3 runs 15 residues. CDR3 region: CATSSLRATNEKLFF. CDR3 DNA sequence: TGTGCCACCAGCAGTCTCAGGGCAACTAATGAAAAACTGTTTTTT. Full variable domain (outside the CDR3, taken from reference TRBV15 and TRBJ1-4): DAMVIQNPRYQVTQFGKPVTLSCSQTLNHNVMYWYQQKSSQAPKLLFHYYDKDFNNEADTPDNFQSRRPNTSFCFLDIRSPGLGDTAMYLCATSSLRATNEKLFFGSGTQLSVL.

The V and J genes are TRBV2 and TRBJ2-1; TRBD2 agrees at 9 bases. Germline CDR1 SNHLY, CDR2 FYNNEI. The CDR3 extends over 11 amino acids. With V trimmed by 4 bases and J by 13 bases, 2 bases remained unmatched. CDR3 in amino acids: CASSGGGVQFF. The CDR3 DNA is TGTGCCAGCAGTGGCGGGGGGGTTCAGTTCTTC.

V usage is TRBV6-5 and J usage is TRBJ1-1; 8 bases line up with TRBD1. The V gene end was trimmed by 5 bases and the J gene end by 0 bases; junction bases not matched to a gene: 5. The CDR3 is made up of 15 amino acids. Germline V gene data show CDR1 as MNHEY and CDR2 as SVGAGI. CDR3 amino acids: CASSQMTGVNTEAFF. The CDR3 DNA reads TGTGCCAGCAGTCAGATGACAGGGGTGAACACTGAAGCTTTCTTT.

This chain joins TRBV15 and TRBJ2-2, with 7 positions matching TRBD1. With V trimmed by 0 bases and J by 7 bases, 8 bases remained unmatched. CDR3 length equals 16 residues. CDR1 LNHNV and CDR2 YYDKDF come from the germline V gene (reference sequence). The CDR3 DNA reads TGTGCCACCAGCAGAGATCGAGGGGACAGCCGCGGGGAGCTGTTTTTT. This sequence encodes CATSRDRGDSRGELFF.

The gene calls are TRBV25-1 and TRBJ1-1; 8 bases are a match to TRBD1. The germline V gene encodes CDR1 MGHDK and CDR2 SYGVNS. The V segment lost 1 base and the J segment 4 bases; nucleotides outside the gene matches: 8. CDR3 length: 16 residues. DNA for the CDR3: TGTGCCAGCAGTGAATCGGAGGGCAGGGGGCTCACTGAAGCTTTCTTT. Translating gives CASSESEGRGLTEAFF.

J is TRBJ1-3 and V is TRBV4-1; D gene uncertain. The CDR3 is 14 residues long. Trimming left V 0 bases short and J 2 bases short, with 5 bases between. Per the germline V gene, CDR1 is MGHRA and CDR2 is YSYEKL. This chain's CDR3 is CASSQDRTGNTIYF. The CDR3 nucleotides read TGCGCCAGCAGCCAAGACAGAACTGGAAACACCATATATTTT.